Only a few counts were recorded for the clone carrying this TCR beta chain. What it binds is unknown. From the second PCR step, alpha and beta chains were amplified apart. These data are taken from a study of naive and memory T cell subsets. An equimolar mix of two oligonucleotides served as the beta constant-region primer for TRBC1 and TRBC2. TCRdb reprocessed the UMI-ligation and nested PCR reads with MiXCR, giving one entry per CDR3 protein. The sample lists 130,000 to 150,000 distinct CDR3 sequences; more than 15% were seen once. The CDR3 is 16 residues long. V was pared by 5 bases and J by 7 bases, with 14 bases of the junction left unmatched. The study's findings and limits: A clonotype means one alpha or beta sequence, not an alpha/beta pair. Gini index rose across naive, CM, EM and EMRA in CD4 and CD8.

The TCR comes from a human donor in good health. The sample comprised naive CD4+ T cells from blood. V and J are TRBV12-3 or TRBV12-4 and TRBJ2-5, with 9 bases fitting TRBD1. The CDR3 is CASSKVRDREIGTQYF. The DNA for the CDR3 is TGTGCCAGCAGTAAGGTCCGGGACAGGGAAATTGGGACCCAGTACTTC.